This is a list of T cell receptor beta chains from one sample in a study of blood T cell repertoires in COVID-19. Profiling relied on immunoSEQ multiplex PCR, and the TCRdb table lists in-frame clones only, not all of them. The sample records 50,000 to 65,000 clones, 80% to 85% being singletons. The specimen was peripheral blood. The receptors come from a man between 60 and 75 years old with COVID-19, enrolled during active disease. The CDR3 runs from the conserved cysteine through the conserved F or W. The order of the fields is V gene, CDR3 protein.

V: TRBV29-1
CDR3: CSVEAGYDRGENEQFF

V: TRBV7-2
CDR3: CASSFPGSQTDTQYF

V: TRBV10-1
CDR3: CASSGGQEWQPQHF

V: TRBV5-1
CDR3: CASSLAISGTSYNEQFF

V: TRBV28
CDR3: CASSTSQGRGGRQYF

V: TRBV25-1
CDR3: CATRQAAGGSYGYTF

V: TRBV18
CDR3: CASSTDRGSYEQYF

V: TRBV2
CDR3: CASSGQVYEQYF

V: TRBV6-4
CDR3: CASSPTRGTEAFF

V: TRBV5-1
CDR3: CASSLERVGQPQHF

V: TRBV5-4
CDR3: CASGDFRAGAFF

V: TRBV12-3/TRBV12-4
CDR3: CASSSFRGETQYF

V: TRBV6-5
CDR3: CASSPGTAYPKGYTF

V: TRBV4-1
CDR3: CASSQGLAGATQYF

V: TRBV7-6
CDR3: CASSKGGQGVTEAFF

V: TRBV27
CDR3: CASSFHLGSANTGELFF

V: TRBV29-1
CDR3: CSVEHRGTNEKLFF

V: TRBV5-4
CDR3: CASSLASVHSYNEQFF

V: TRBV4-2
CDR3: CASSQVSGTDPYEQYF

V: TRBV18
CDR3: CASSESNQPQHF

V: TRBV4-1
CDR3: CASSPASTGYNSPLHF

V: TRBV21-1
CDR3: CASSKGQSYEQYF

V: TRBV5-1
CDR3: CASSPLAEVGPETQYF

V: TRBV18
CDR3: CASSPSSGSGTEAFF

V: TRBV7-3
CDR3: CASSLNRQGALNEQFF

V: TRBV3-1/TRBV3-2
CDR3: CASSQLAGGSTDTQYF

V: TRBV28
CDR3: CASSFIPGTGDYGRNQPQHF

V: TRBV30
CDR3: CAWSVPGQGNYGYTF

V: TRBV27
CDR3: CASSKGDRGGGYTF

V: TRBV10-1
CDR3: CASSESTGNTEAFF

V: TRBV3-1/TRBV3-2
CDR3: CASSRASGSSDTQYF

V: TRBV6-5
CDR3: CASSYNRERNTEAFF

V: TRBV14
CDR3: CASSQTGTMRGYTF

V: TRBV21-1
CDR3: CASSTGATEAFF

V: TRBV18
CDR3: CASSPMQASSYNSPLHF

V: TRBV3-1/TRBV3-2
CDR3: CASTIGGDTEAFF

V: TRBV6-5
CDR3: CASSYSDTYTGELFF

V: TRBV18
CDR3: CASSPPGDSNQPQHF

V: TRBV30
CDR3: CAWNGAQGVNYGYTF

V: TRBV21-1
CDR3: CASSKALTQGTQYF

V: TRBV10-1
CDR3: CASRKDSTNSPLHF

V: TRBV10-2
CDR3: CASSRDRERNQPQHF

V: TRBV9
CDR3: CASSVPSDRGTF

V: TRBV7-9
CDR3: CASSLGRQETQYF

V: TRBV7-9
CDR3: CASSLNPGNGYTF

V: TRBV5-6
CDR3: CASSRGEGYYGYTF

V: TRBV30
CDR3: CAWTRLAGVYADTQYF

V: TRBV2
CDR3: CASRLQQYGYTF

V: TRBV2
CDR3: CASNPLRGGTEAFF

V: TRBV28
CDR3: CASSLGAAGGPGELFF

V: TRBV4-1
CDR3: CASSQTDYGYTF

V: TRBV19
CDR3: CASSTGTSAGTVEQFF

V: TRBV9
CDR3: CASSAGDRDEQFF